This TCR beta chain was identified during a study of regulatory T cells in long-lasting Graves disease. Overall study results and limits: There were preferences for TRBV28, TRBJ1-2 and TRBJ2-5 in persistent disease. Those with persistent disease had in common more public clonotypes (approximately 2,500) than new patients (around 910).

With regard to this clonotype: Its antigen remains unknown.

The CDR3 runs to 12 residues. CDR1 and CDR2 (germline): SSHAT, FNYEAQ (reference sequence). V was cut by 6 bases and J by 7 bases, with 9 bases left in between. The time point: newly diagnosed GD, antithyroid drugs for less than 3 months. RNA isolated from PBMCs was used to make the TCR library. CDR3-region Arm-PCR and iRepertoire HTBI primers produced the TCR beta libraries. TCRdb used MiXCR to reprocess the multiplex PCR reads, holding one entry per CDR3 protein. Of about 540,000 distinct CDR3 sequences in the sample, 13% are singletons; the top ten hold about 10%. The data also belong to a second study, concerning T cells in Graves' hyperthyroidism and ophthalmopathy. From that report: HTBI primers were employed in a first-round RT-PCR of the TCR CDR3.

This specimen consisted of peripheral blood mononuclear cells (PBMCs), obtained at new diagnosis, from a patient treated with antithyroid drugs. This TCR was recovered from a man aged 30 to 39 with Graves disease. The V gene is TRBV7-7, the J gene TRBJ2-2; D not certain. The CDR3 region has the DNA TGTGCCAGCAGTATAATGGGCGGGGAGCTGTTTTTT. It translates to CASSIMGGELFF.